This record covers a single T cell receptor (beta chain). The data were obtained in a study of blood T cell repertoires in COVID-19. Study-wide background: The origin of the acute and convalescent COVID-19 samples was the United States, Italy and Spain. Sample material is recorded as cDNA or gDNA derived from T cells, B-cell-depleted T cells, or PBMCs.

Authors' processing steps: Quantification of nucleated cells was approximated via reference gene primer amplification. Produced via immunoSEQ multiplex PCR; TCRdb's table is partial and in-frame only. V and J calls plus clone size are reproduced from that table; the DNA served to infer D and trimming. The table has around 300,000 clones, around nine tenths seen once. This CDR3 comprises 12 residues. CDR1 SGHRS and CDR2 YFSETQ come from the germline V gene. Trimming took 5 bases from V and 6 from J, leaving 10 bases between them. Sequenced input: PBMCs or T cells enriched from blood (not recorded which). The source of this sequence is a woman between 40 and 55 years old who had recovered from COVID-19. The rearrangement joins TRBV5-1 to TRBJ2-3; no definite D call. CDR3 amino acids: CASRLGQDTQYF. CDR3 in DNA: TGCGCCAGCAGGCTTGGGCAGGATACGCAGTATTTT.